These 26 T cell receptor beta chains share one sample of origin, sequenced in a study of blood T cell repertoires in COVID-19. The method was immunoSEQ multiplex PCR; TCRdb's version includes in-frame clones alone and lacks a portion of them. The sample contains 130,000 or so clones, 86% of which appear only once. The sequenced sample consisted of peripheral blood. The origin of the receptors is a woman aged 55-70 years with acute or convalescent COVID-19.

This clone appeared once. The chain employs TRBV28 and TRBJ2-3; 11 bases match TRBD2. The CDR3 consists of 15 residues. The V and J ends lost 3 bases and 2 bases, in that order; junction bases with no gene match: 1. Germline values: CDR1 MDHEN, CDR2 SYDVKM. DNA for the CDR3: TGTGCCAGCAGTTTTAGCGGGGGGGCCACAGATACGCAGTATTTT. Amino acid sequence: CASSFSGGATDTQYF.

The chain joins TRBV7-2 to TRBJ1-2; a weak D match, TRBD1 (6 bases). The CDR3 spans 14 residues. Germline V gene sequence: CDR1 SGHTA, CDR2 FQGNSA. With 5 bases removed from V and 3 bases from J, the gap between germline ends came to 13 bases. The CDR3 DNA reads TGTGCCAGCAGCCCTAGACAGGCCCACTATGGCTACACCTTC. Amino acids: CASSPRQAHYGYTF.

The V gene is TRBV7-8, the J gene TRBJ1-5, with a possible D match to TRBD1 (5 bases). V gave up 2 bases and J gave up 7 bases, with 15 bases separating them. The CDR3 is 15 amino acids. Looked up from germline, CDR1 is SGHVS and CDR2 is FQNEAQ. The CDR3: CASSLTGGARQPQHF. The CDR3 DNA reads as TGTGCCAGCAGCTTAACCGGCGGGGCGAGGCAGCCCCAGCATTTT.

CDR3 in DNA: TGTGCCAGCAGCTTGGATAAGACCCAGTACTTC. This gives the protein CASSLDKTQYF. The chain carries TRBV5-4 and TRBJ2-5, with D unresolved. Germline assignment: CDR1 SGHNT and CDR2 YYREEE (reference sequence). This CDR3 region has 11 residues. Between the trimmed V and J ends, which lost 0 bases and 6 bases, there was a span of 3 bases.

CDR3 coding DNA: TGCGCCAGCCAGCGGGGCTCGACAGGGGGTAGAGGAGAGACCCAGTACTTC. It codes for CASQRGSTGGRGETQYF. The rearrangement uses TRBV4-1 and TRBJ2-5; 9 bases line up with TRBD1. CDR1 MGHRA and CDR2 YSYEKL come from the germline V gene. This CDR3 region has 17 residues. V lost 8 bases, J lost 4 bases, and 17 bases stayed unmatched.

This chain joins TRBV10-2 and TRBJ2-1; D not certain. CDR1 WSHSY and CDR2 SAAADI come from the germline V gene. The CDR3 length is 16 residues. V was clipped by 4 bases and J by 0 bases, with 13 bases between them. CDR3 DNA: TGCGCCAGCAGTGCGCAAGTCCCGAGCTCCTACAATGAGCAGTTCTTC. It is translated as CASSAQVPSSYNEQFF.

The J gene is TRBJ2-3, the V gene TRBV19; D remains ambiguous. Germline CDR1 LNHDA, CDR2 SQIVND (reference sequence). V lost 6 bases to trimming and J lost 2 bases, with 12 bases between them. The CDR3 has 14 residues. CDR3 sequence reads: CASSLERSTDTQYF. CDR3 DNA: TGTGCCAGTAGCCTGGAGCGTTCCACAGATACGCAGTATTTT. The whole variable domain, filled in from reference TRBV19 and TRBJ2-3, reads DGGITQSPKYLFRKEGQNVTLSCEQNLNHDAMYWYRQDPGQGLRLIYYSQIVNDFQKGDIAEGYSVSREKKESFPLTVTSAQKNPTAFYLCASSLERSTDTQYFGPGTRLTVL.

The chain has TRBV4-1 and TRBJ1-5; possible D gene TRBD1, 6 bases. This CDR3 region has 15 residues. Germline CDR1 MGHRA, CDR2 YSYEKL. Trimming left V 1 base short and J 5 bases short, with 12 bases between. This CDR3 reads CASSQGQGFDQPQHF. CDR3 coding DNA: TGCGCCAGCAGCCAAGGGCAGGGGTTTGATCAGCCCCAGCATTTT.

J is TRBJ2-5 and V is TRBV6-2 or TRBV6-3; possibly TRBD2 for D (7 bases). The germline V and J ends were trimmed by 2 bases and 4 bases, with 20 bases remaining between them. The CDR3 consists of 17 residues. In germline, CDR1 is MNHEY, CDR2 SVGEGT. CDR3 region: CASSYGQGLAVGETQYF. As DNA, the CDR3 is TGTGCCAGCAGTTACGGCCAGGGGCTAGCGGTGGGAGAGACCCAGTACTTC.

The V call is TRBV9, the J call TRBJ2-7; 7 bases agree with TRBD1. Trimming at V came to 4 bases and at J to 1 base, leaving 8 bases not matched to a gene. Germline V lookup: CDR1 SGDLS, CDR2 YYNGEE. The CDR3 loop spans 15 amino acids. This chain's CDR3 is CASSRTGTDSYEQYF. The CDR3 DNA reads as TGTGCCAGCAGCCGGACCGGGACAGATTCCTACGAGCAGTACTTC.

The rearrangement uses TRBV10-1 and TRBJ2-1, with TRBD2 identical over 11 bases. The CDR3 length is 15 residues. The J segment lost 7 bases and the V segment lost 3 bases, leaving 5 bases of the junction unmatched. Germline V gene lookup returns CDR1 WNHNN and CDR2 SYGVQD (reference sequence). The CDR3 nucleotides are TGCGCCAGCAGTGACCTAGCGGGGGGTAGGAATGAGCAGTTCTTC. Residues: CASSDLAGGRNEQFF.

The chain is built from TRBV29-1 and TRBJ2-3; D may be TRBD1 (5 bases). CDR3 length: 14 residues. V was trimmed by 0 bases and J by 5 bases, leaving 12 bases between them. Germline CDR1 and CDR2: SQVTM and ANQGSEA. The CDR3 DNA reads as TGCAGCGTTGAAGATCGCAGGGCTGGAGATACGCAGTATTTT. It is translated as CSVEDRRAGDTQYF.

This chain uses TRBV4-2 with TRBJ2-5, with TRBD2 matching 11 bases. CDR1 is LGHNA, CDR2 YNFKEQ, per germline. Trimming removed 3 bases from V and 4 bases from J; junction bases left unmatched: 4. This CDR3 is built from 15 residues. The CDR3 DNA is TGTGCCAGCAGCCAGGCGACTAGCGGGGCAGAGACCCAGTACTTC. Translated: CASSQATSGAETQYF.

The chain employs TRBV11-2 and TRBJ1-1; 8 bases align to TRBD1. Per germline, CDR1 SGHAT and CDR2 FQNNGV. The length of the CDR3 is 15 residues. The ends lost 2 bases at V and 3 bases at J; junction bases unmatched: 5. This CDR3 reads CASSLTQGADTEAFF. Written as DNA, the CDR3 is TGTGCCAGCAGCTTAACGCAGGGGGCGGACACTGAAGCTTTCTTT.

The chain is built from TRBV20-1 and TRBJ2-5, with D unresolved. The germline V and J ends were trimmed by 3 bases and 1 base, with 12 bases remaining between them. The CDR3 length is 14 residues. The germline V gene encodes CDR1 DFQATT and CDR2 SNEGSKA (reference sequence). The CDR3: CSASPPSRQETQYF. The DNA for the CDR3 is TGCAGTGCTAGTCCCCCAAGCCGCCAAGAGACCCAGTACTTC.

Concerning this clone: An end of the junction does not agree with germline; a read error may underlie this. The chain couples TRBV7-2 to TRBJ2-5; 11 nucleotides match TRBD2. CDR1 is SGHTA, CDR2 FQGNSA, per germline. This CDR3 contains 14 residues. This CDR3 is CASSIAGGAETQYF. DNA of the CDR3: TGTGCCAGCAGCATAGCGGGGGGGGCGGAGACCCAGTACTTC.

The chain couples TRBV7-2 to TRBJ1-6, with 7 bases that match TRBD1. V lost 2 bases and J lost 7; bases outside the gene matches: 8. Germline CDR1 and CDR2: SGHTA and FQGNSA. This CDR3 has 16 residues. CDR3 DNA sequence: TGTGCCAGCAGCTTAAGATCGGGACAGAGCAATTCACCCCTCCACTTT. Its translation: CASSLRSGQSNSPLHF. The variable domain in full, with the rest retrieved from reference TRBV7-2 and TRBJ1-6, is GAGVSQSPSNKVTEKGKDVELRCDPISGHTALYWYRQSLGQGLEFLIYFQGNSAPDKSGLPSDRFSAERTGGSVSTLTIQRTQQEDSAVYLCASSLRSGQSNSPLHFGNGTRLTVT.

The rearrangement uses TRBV2 and TRBJ2-1; tentatively, D is TRBD1 (6 bases). V lost 1 base, J lost 6 bases, and 13 bases lay in between. Per the germline V gene, CDR1 is SNHLY and CDR2 is FYNNEI. The CDR3 covers 15 residues. CDR3: CASSEGQGQSNEQFF. Written as DNA, the CDR3 is TGTGCCAGCAGTGAAGGGCAGGGGCAGTCCAATGAGCAGTTCTTC.

The chain employs TRBV10-3 and TRBJ2-7; TRBD2 agrees at 11 bases. The CDR3 covers 14 residues. The V gene's germline CDR1 is ENHRY and CDR2 SYGVKD. V gave up 7 bases and J gave up 6 bases; unmatched junction bases: 8. CDR3 DNA: TGTGCCATCAAACCGGGACTAGCGGATCTCGAGCAGTACTTC. Protein product: CAIKPGLADLEQYF.

The chain uses TRBV30 and TRBJ2-3; tentative D call: TRBD1 (5 bases). Germline V CDR1 and CDR2: GTSNPN, SVGIG (reference sequence). This CDR3 contains 13 residues. V was clipped by 0 bases and J by 2 bases, with 6 bases between them. The CDR3 here is CAWSVDNTDTQYF. DNA for the CDR3: TGTGCCTGGAGTGTGGACAACACAGATACGCAGTATTTT.

The rearrangement joins TRBV28 to TRBJ1-2, with 7 positions matching TRBD1. This CDR3 is 15 amino acids long. Germline V lookup: CDR1 MDHEN, CDR2 SYDVKM. Germline trimming cut 2 bases from V and 8 bases from J; bases unmatched to any gene: 11. In DNA form, the CDR3 reads TGTGCCAGCAGTTTAATAGTAACAGGGGCGAGGGGCTACACCTTC. Encoded protein: CASSLIVTGARGYTF.

The rearrangement uses TRBV5-1 and TRBJ2-7; D call uncertain. Germline values: CDR1 SGHRS, CDR2 YFSETQ. The CDR3 consists of 15 residues. Trimming cost V 0 bases and J 1 base, with 11 bases left between them. In DNA form, the CDR3 reads TGCGCCAGCAGCTTGGCTCTAGGCTTGTCCTACGAGCAGTACTTC. Translation gives CASSLALGLSYEQYF.

V and J are TRBV4-3 and TRBJ1-1; D unclear. With 4 bases removed from V and 1 base from J, the gap between germline ends came to 10 bases. This CDR3 has 14 residues. Germline CDR1 LGHNA, CDR2 YSLEER. The CDR3 is CASSRTVPNTEAFF. The CDR3 DNA is TGCGCCAGCAGCCGAACAGTTCCGAACACTGAAGCTTTCTTT.

The CDR3 nucleotides are TGTGCCAGTAGTAAAGGGACTTTCTACGAGCAGTACTTC. This sequence encodes CASSKGTFYEQYF. V gene TRBV19 combines with J gene TRBJ2-7, with a tentative D call TRBD2 (6 bases). CDR3 length: 13 amino acids. Germline V gene sequence: CDR1 LNHDA, CDR2 SQIVND (reference sequence). Trimming pared 4 bases from V and 3 bases from J, leaving 10 bases between.

This chain joins TRBV3-1 (or the pseudogene TRBV3-2) and TRBJ2-7, with D possibly matching TRBD1 (6 bases). The CDR3 is made up of 15 amino acids. Germline lookup yields CDR1 LGHDT and CDR2 YNNKEL (reference sequence). The germline V and J ends were trimmed by 4 bases and 2 bases, with 15 bases remaining between them. This chain's CDR3 is CASSLRAGVAYEQYF. In nucleotides, the CDR3 is TGTGCCAGCAGCCTAAGGGCAGGGGTAGCCTACGAGCAGTACTTC.

The V call is TRBV2, the J call TRBJ2-7; D might be TRBD2 (5 bases). The CDR3 has 12 amino acids. CDR1 and CDR2 from the germline V gene are SNHLY and FYNNEI. V lost 10 bases, J lost 4 bases, and 14 bases lay in between. The CDR3 DNA follows: TGTGCCACCAAAGACGGGGAATACGAGCAGTACTTC. Amino acid sequence: CATKDGEYEQYF.